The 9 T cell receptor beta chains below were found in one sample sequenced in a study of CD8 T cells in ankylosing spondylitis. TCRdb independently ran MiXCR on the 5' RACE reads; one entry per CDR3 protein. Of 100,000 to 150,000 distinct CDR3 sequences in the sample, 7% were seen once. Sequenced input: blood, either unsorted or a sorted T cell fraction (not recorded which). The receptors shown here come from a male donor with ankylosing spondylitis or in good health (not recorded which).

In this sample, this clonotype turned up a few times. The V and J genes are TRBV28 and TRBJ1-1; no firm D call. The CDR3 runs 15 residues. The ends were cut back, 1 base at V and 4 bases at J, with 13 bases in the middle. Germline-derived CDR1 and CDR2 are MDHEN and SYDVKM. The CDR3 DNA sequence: TGTGCCAGCAGTTTATTCGCGAACGGACCCACTGAAGCTTTCTTT. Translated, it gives CASSLFANGPTEAFF.

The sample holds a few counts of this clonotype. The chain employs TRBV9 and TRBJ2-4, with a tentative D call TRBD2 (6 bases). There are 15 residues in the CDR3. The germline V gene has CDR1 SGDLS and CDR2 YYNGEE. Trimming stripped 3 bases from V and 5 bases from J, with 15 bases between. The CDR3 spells CASSGGSPGENIQYF. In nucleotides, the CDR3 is TGTGCCAGCAGCGGGGGATCACCGGGGGAAAACATTCAGTACTTC.

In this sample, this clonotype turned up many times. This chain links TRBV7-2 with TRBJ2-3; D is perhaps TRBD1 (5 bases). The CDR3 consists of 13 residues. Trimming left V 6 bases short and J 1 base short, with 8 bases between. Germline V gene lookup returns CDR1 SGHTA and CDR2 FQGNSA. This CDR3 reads CASRQDGTDTQYF. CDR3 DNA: TGTGCCAGCAGACAGGACGGCACAGATACGCAGTATTTT.

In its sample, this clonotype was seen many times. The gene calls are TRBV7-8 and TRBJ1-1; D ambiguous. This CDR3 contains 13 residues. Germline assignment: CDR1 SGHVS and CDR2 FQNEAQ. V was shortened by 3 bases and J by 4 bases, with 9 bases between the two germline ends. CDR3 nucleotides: TGTGCCAGCAGCTTGGGCAGGACCACTGAAGCTTTCTTT. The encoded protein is CASSLGRTTEAFF.

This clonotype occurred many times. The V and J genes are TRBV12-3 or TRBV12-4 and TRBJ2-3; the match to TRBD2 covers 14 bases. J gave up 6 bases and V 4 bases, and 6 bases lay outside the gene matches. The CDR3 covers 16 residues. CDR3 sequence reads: CASSWGLAGDIDTQYF. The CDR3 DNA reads TGTGCCAGCAGTTGGGGACTAGCGGGAGATATTGATACGCAGTATTTT.

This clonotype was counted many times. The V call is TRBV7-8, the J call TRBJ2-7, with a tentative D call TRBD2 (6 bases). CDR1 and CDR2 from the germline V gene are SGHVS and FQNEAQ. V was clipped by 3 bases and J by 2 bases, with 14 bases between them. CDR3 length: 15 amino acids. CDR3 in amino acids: CASSLVSGDPYEQYF. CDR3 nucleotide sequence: TGTGCCAGCAGCTTGGTCTCGGGGGACCCCTACGAGCAGTACTTC.

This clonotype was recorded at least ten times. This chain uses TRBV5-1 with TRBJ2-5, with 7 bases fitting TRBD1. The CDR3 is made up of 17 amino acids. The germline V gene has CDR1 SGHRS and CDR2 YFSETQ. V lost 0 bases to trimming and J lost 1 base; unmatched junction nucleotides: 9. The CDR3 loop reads CASSLVASTGFQETQYF. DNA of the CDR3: TGCGCCAGCAGCTTGGTAGCATCGACAGGGTTCCAAGAGACCCAGTACTTC.

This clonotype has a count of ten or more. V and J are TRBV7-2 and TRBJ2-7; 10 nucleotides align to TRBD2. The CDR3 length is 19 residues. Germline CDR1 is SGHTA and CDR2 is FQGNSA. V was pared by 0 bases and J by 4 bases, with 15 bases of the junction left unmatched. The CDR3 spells CASSLARVGGTSGIYEQYF. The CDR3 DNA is TGTGCCAGCAGCTTAGCGCGTGTAGGGGGAACTAGCGGGATATACGAGCAGTACTTC.

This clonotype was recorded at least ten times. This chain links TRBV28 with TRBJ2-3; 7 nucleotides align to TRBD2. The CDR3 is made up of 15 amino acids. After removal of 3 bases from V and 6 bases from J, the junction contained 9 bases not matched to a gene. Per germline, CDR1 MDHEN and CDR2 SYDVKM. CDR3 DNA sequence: TGTGCCAGCAGTTTTCCCTCAAAACTAGCGGATACGCAGTATTTT. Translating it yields CASSFPSKLADTQYF.